This TCR beta chain originates from a study of blood T cell repertoires in COVID-19. Study in general: Sites across the United States, Italy and Spain contributed samples from acute and convalescent COVID-19.

The V end was cut by 2 bases, the J end by 1 base, with 13 bases between. The length of the CDR3 is 15 residues. The germline V gene has CDR1 SGHNT and CDR2 YYREEE (reference sequence). This clone appeared once. Here immunoSEQ multiplex PCR was the method, and the copy in TCRdb shows in-frame clones only, minus some. Among over 250,000 clones listed, about 83% were seen once. The material sequenced was peripheral blood. The receptor comes from a woman aged 45-60 years who had recovered from COVID-19. V gene TRBV5-4 combines with J gene TRBJ2-7, with D maybe TRBD2 (6 bases). CDR3 sequence: CASSLGGTGSYEQYF. The CDR3 DNA sequence: TGTGCCAGCAGCTTAGGAGGGACGGGGTCCTACGAGCAGTACTTC.